This T cell receptor (beta chain) stems from a study of control samples from healthy donors and cancer patients (dated by TCRdb to about 2020). To prepare the library, the immunoSEQ multiplex PCR assay was applied. The source is immuneACCESS, and TCRdb retained only in-frame sequences with V and J called. Part of the clones is not carried over; for the studies checked, unresolved V genes explain less than half of this, and the remainder is unexplained. The sample's records list about 210,000 clones. The top ten clonotypes cover roughly 2% of the sample. About this clone itself: The clone's antigen remains unknown.

Input material: blood. The origin of this receptor is a woman aged 25-40 years in good health.

The CDR3 reads as follows: CASSTYLKTGDTGELFF. The nucleotide sequence is TGTGCCAGTAGTACTTATCTAAAGACAGGGGACACCGGGGAGCTGTTTTTT. The sequence joins TRBV19 to TRBJ2-2; the junction holds 8 bases that match TRBD1. The CDR3 has 17 amino acids, counting the end cysteine and phenylalanine. Only CDR3 DNA is held: 51 bases, read in frame from base 1. Relative to germline, V is missing 4 bases and J is missing 3 bases, with 10 bases of the junction outside any gene match. CDR1 LNHDA and CDR2 SQIVND are derived from the germline V gene (reference sequence). Where the CDR3 stops, the reference TRBV19 and TRBJ2-2 genes take over; the full variable domain is DGGITQSPKYLFRKEGQNVTLSCEQNLNHDAMYWYRQDPGQGLRLIYYSQIVNDFQKGDIAEGYSVSREKKESFPLTVTSAQKNPTAFYLCASSTYLKTGDTGELFFGEGSRLTVL.